Below, one TCR beta chain is given with its context. V lost 6 bases and J 4 bases, leaving 18 bases between the germline ends. The CDR3 is 15 residues long. Germline CDR1 and CDR2: MNHEY and SVGEGT. This table comes from immunoSEQ multiplex PCR, and its TCRdb copy is limited to in-frame clones, with some not included. The table includes 300,000 to 450,000 clones, 80% to 90% detected once. Before being deemed recovered, Cohort 3 donors had two negative PCRs, clearance, or symptom resolution. This entry belongs to a study of blood T cell repertoires in COVID-19. The V call is TRBV6-2 or TRBV6-3, the J call TRBJ1-1, with D tentatively TRBD1 (5 bases). The specimen was PBMCs or T cells enriched from blood (not recorded which). The TCR sequence derives from a man aged 18 to 29 who had recovered from COVID-19. The CDR3 protein is CASSWGGGVITEAFF. DNA of the CDR3: TGTGCCAGCAGCTGGGGAGGAGGGGTTATCACTGAAGCTTTCTTT.